This passage covers 8 T cell receptor beta chains from one sample sequenced in a study of cytomegalovirus exposure and HLA in healthy donors. PCR primers comprised 60 Vbeta and 13 Jbeta primers. The method was immunoSEQ multiplex PCR; TCRdb's version includes in-frame clones alone and lacks a portion of them. The top ten clones hold roughly 1.6% of a sample with around 150,000 clones, 82% of them seen once. Sequencing was carried out using PBMCs. All receptors derive from a girl aged 10-17 years in good health and CMV-seropositive.

The chain joins TRBV6-1 to TRBJ2-1, with 7 bases that match TRBD2. The ends lost 6 bases at V and 0 bases at J; junction bases unmatched: 5. From germline, CDR1 is MNHNS and CDR2 SASEGT. The CDR3 length is 15 residues. The CDR3 loop reads CASSQTSLSYNEQFF. The CDR3 DNA reads TGTGCCAGCAGCCAGACTAGCCTCTCCTACAATGAGCAGTTCTTC.

This clone was recorded many times. The chain combines TRBV25-1 with TRBJ1-1, with a weak D call TRBD1 (5 bases). V was cut by 0 bases and J by 4 bases, with 9 bases left in between. The CDR3 is made up of 14 amino acids. Germline V gene data show CDR1 as MGHDK and CDR2 as SYGVNS. The CDR3 DNA is TGTGCCAGCAGTGAATACGGGGGTCCCACTGAAGCTTTCTTT. This gives the protein CASSEYGGPTEAFF.

This clone was seen a few times. The genes are TRBV5-5 and TRBJ1-5; 7 nucleotides align to TRBD1. This CDR3 has 13 amino acids. Unmatched junction bases numbered 6, after V lost 7 bases and J lost 5 bases. CDR1 SGHKS and CDR2 YYEKEE come from the germline V gene (reference sequence). Written as DNA, the CDR3 is TGTGCCAGCTGCCGGGACAGCTATCAGCCCCAGCATTTT. Amino acid sequence: CASCRDSYQPQHF. Full variable domain (remainder filled in from reference TRBV5-5 and TRBJ1-5): DAGVTQSPTHLIKTRGQQVTLRCSPISGHKSVSWYQQVLGQGPQFIFQYYEKEERGRGNFPDRFSARQFPNYSSELNVNALLLGDSALYLCASCRDSYQPQHFGDGTRLSIL.

This sequence joins TRBV27 and TRBJ2-5; possibly TRBD1 for D (6 bases). Between the trimmed V and J ends, which lost 4 bases and 7 bases, there was a span of 13 bases. The CDR3 totals 13 residues. From germline, CDR1 is MNHEY and CDR2 SMNVEV (reference sequence). The CDR3 reads CASSSRDIGTQYF. Written as DNA, the CDR3 is TGTGCCAGCAGTTCCCGGGACATCGGGACCCAGTACTTC.

This rearrangement joins TRBV7-9 to TRBJ2-5; 9 bases line up with TRBD1. V shed 4 bases and J 4 bases; nucleotides not matched to a gene: 7. The CDR3 extends over 15 amino acids. Germline CDR1 is SEHNR and CDR2 is FQNEAQ (reference sequence). For the CDR3, the DNA is TGTGCCAGCAGCTCGTCCGGGACAGGGCTAGAGACCCAGTACTTC. This gives the protein CASSSSGTGLETQYF.

V is TRBV9 and J is TRBJ2-2, with a tentative D call TRBD1 (5 bases). Germline-derived CDR1 and CDR2 are SGDLS and YYNGEE. Trimming shortened V by 0 bases and J by 6 bases, and 12 bases separated the two germline ends. The CDR3 spans 15 residues. The DNA for the CDR3 is TGTGCCAGCAGCGTAGAGGCAGGGTTTCCCGGGGAGCTGTTTTTT. Translated, it gives CASSVEAGFPGELFF.

The chain recombines TRBV7-2 with TRBJ2-5; the match to TRBD2 covers 8 bases. This CDR3 has 15 residues. J gave up 5 bases and V 3 bases, and 8 bases lay outside the gene matches. Germline loops: CDR1 SGHTA, CDR2 FQGNSA. The CDR3 sequence: CASSFSGGRGETQYF. As DNA, the CDR3 is TGTGCCAGCAGCTTCAGCGGGGGCCGAGGGGAGACCCAGTACTTC.

The chain has TRBV7-6 and TRBJ2-2, with D unclear. Trimming pared 1 base from V and 1 base from J, leaving 10 bases between. Germline V CDR1 and CDR2: SGHVS, FNYEAQ. The CDR3 extends over 16 amino acids. Here the CDR3 reads CASSLVASMNTGELFF. The CDR3 DNA reads TGTGCCAGCAGCTTAGTTGCCAGTATGAACACCGGGGAGCTGTTTTTT.